A single sample gave rise to the 32 T cell receptor beta chains below, sequenced in a study of T cell clonality in common variable immunodeficiency (dated by TCRdb to the mid-2010s). To prepare the library, the immunoSEQ multiplex PCR assay was applied. Here the immuneACCESS table is served through TCRdb, limited to in-frame sequences with V and J called. Missing clones are a known gap in these copies; in checked studies unresolved V genes cover under half, and the rest lacks a known reason. The data for this sample show roughly 40,000 clones, each detected more than once. The top ten clonotypes cover about 3% of the sample. What was sequenced was peripheral blood mononuclear cells. These TCRs come from a person aged 18-70 years in good health.

This clone was seen at least ten times. The read falls 3 residues short of the CDR3 end, and the missing part is taken from the germline J gene. The genes are TRBV19 and TRBJ2-1; D may be TRBD2 (5 bases). Germline V gene lookup returns CDR1 LNHDA and CDR2 SQIVND (reference sequence). There are 13 residues in the CDR3. Trimming removed 3 bases from V and 7 bases from J, with 10 bases in between. Partial CDR3 DNA: TGTGCCAGTAGTATTGAGGGTAAGAATGAG. This translates into CASSIEGKNE. The complete CDR3 reads CASSIEGKNEQFF.

This clone was seen repeatedly, ten times or more. The observed sequence ends 3 residues before the CDR3 terminus, with the missing tail filled in from the germline J gene. The chain is built from TRBV6-4 and TRBJ1-1; D perhaps matches TRBD1 (6 bases). Trimming stripped 3 bases from V and 7 bases from J, with 9 bases between. The CDR3 is 12 amino acids. CDR1 is MRHNA and CDR2 is SNTAGT in the germline V gene. Partial CDR3 DNA: TGTGCCAGCAGTGATTTAGGGGGTGAA. Translating it yields CASSDLGGE. The complete CDR3 protein is CASSDLGGEAFF.

Ten or more counts support this clone. The read ends 3 residues before the CDR3 terminus; that terminus is restored from the germline J gene. The chain uses TRBV6-2 or TRBV6-3 and TRBJ1-3; D gene uncertain. The germline V and J ends were trimmed by 6 bases and 0 bases, with 15 bases remaining between them. The CDR3 consists of 16 residues. Germline CDR1 is MNHEY and CDR2 is SVGEGT. CDR3 DNA, as far as it was read: TGTGCCAGCAGGCCCTGGGCGCCCAGCTCTGGAAACACC. Its translation: CASRPWAPSSGNT. The CDR3 as a whole reads CASRPWAPSSGNTIYF.

This clone was recorded many times. The CDR3 reads CASSPPLAAYNEQFF. CDR3 DNA (partial): TGTGCCAGCAGTCCCCCACTAGCGGCCTACAATGAG. The V and J genes are TRBV12-3 or TRBV12-4 and TRBJ2-1; 8 bases are a match to TRBD2. Read coverage stops 3 residues before the CDR3 terminus; the germline J gene supplies the remainder. V was pared by 5 bases and J by 2 bases, with 5 bases of the junction left unmatched. The CDR3 length is 15 residues.

There are many counts of this clone. The sequence runs out 3 residues before the end of the CDR3; the remainder is reconstructed from the germline J gene. This chain links TRBV14 with TRBJ2-5; D is ambiguous. CDR3 length: 14 amino acids. From germline, CDR1 is SGHDN and CDR2 FVKESK. V was pared by 1 base and J by 5 bases, with 11 bases between. CDR3 protein: CASSQGARSETQYF. CDR3 bases read: TGTGCCAGCAGCCAAGGGGCGAGATCGGAGACC.

A word on this clone: The read stops 3 residues short of the end of the CDR3; the missing end is completed from the germline J gene. The chain couples TRBV7-8 to TRBJ2-7; TRBD1 agrees at 7 bases. The CDR3 sequence is 17 residues long. CDR1 and CDR2 from the germline V gene are SGHVS and FQNEAQ. The V and J ends lost 2 bases and 3 bases, in that order; junction bases with no gene match: 13. The covered CDR3 bases are TGTGCCAGCAGCTTACTAGATGCCGGGACAGCAATCTACGAG. It specifies CASSLLDAGTAIYE. The CDR3 in full is CASSLLDAGTAIYEQYF.

This clone was seen at least ten times. The read ends 3 residues before the CDR3 terminus; that terminus is restored from the germline J gene. J is TRBJ1-1 and V is TRBV19; 7 bases are a match to TRBD1. There are 14 residues in the CDR3. V trimming: 6 bases; J trimming: 5 bases; junction bases outside the gene matches: 9. From germline, CDR1 is LNHDA and CDR2 SQIVND (reference sequence). The CDR3 spells CASRPTGPGTEAFF. The sequenced CDR3 bases are TGTGCCAGTAGGCCGACAGGGCCGGGGACTGAA.

This clone came up many times. The CDR3 end is not reached by the read, which stops 3 residues before it; the germline J gene fills it in. V is TRBV6-4 and J is TRBJ2-4; D is possibly TRBD2 (7 bases). Germline CDR1 is MRHNA and CDR2 is SNTAGT. The CDR3 is 15 residues long. The V and J ends lost 4 bases and 5 bases respectively, with 15 bases between them. The DNA read from the CDR3 is TGTGCCAGCAGTGCTGAGGGGGGGGGCCAAAACATT. Residues: CASSAEGGGQNI. The entire CDR3 protein reads CASSAEGGGQNIQYF.

A few counts support this clone. The sequenced fragment ends 3 residues before the CDR3 boundary, so the rest is inferred from the germline J gene. The J gene is TRBJ2-1, the V gene TRBV7-9; 7 bases match TRBD1. Unmatched junction bases numbered 2, after V lost 2 bases and J lost 1 base. This CDR3 spans 15 amino acids. Germline assignment: CDR1 SEHNR and CDR2 FQNEAQ (reference sequence). The CDR3 sequence is CASSLPGQSYNEQFF. CDR3 DNA, as far as it was read: TGTGCCAGCAGCTTACCGGGACAGTCCTACAATGAG.

This clone is deemed medium-sized. The read falls 3 residues short of the CDR3 end, and the missing part is taken from the germline J gene. V is TRBV5-6 and J is TRBJ1-4, with 7 bases matching TRBD1. The CDR3 consists of 14 residues. Germline loops: CDR1 SGHDT, CDR2 YYEEEE. V lost 2 bases to trimming and J lost 7 bases; unmatched junction nucleotides: 5. CDR3 DNA, as far as it was read: TGTGCCAGCAGCTTATCAGGGGGGAGTGAAAAA. It encodes CASSLSGGSEK. The entire CDR3 is CASSLSGGSEKLFF.

A word on this clone: The read terminates 3 residues before the CDR3 end, so the remaining end is supplied by the germline J gene. The chain links TRBV10-2 to TRBJ2-7, with D perhaps TRBD1 (6 bases). This CDR3 comprises 19 residues. Germline-derived CDR1 and CDR2 are WSHSY and SAAADI. Trimming took off 0 bases at V and 3 bases at J, with 24 bases between the two ends. The CDR3 reads CASSESRTSGTPGHYEQYF. CDR3 bases read: TGCGCCAGCAGTGAGTCGAGGACCTCCGGGACACCGGGGCACTACGAG.

The table lists this clone with many counts. The observed sequence ends 3 residues before the CDR3 terminus, with the missing tail filled in from the germline J gene. The V gene is TRBV20-1, the J gene TRBJ1-1; tentative D call: TRBD1 (5 bases). Between the trimmed V and J ends, which lost 3 bases and 1 base, there was a span of 9 bases. The CDR3 loop spans 13 amino acids. CDR1 and CDR2 from the germline V gene are DFQATT and SNEGSKA (reference sequence). CDR3 sequence: CSARPGGNTEAFF. CDR3 bases read: TGCAGTGCTAGGCCGGGGGGGAACACTGAA.

The CDR3 protein is CASSPGQGGYGYTF. Incomplete CDR3 DNA: TGTGCCAGCAGCCCCGGACAGGGCGGCTATGGC. The chain links TRBV7-2 to TRBJ1-2; TRBD1 agrees at 8 bases. The read ends 3 residues before the CDR3 terminus; that terminus is restored from the germline J gene. Germline V gives CDR1 SGHTA, CDR2 FQGNSA. The trim removed 5 bases at V and 4 bases at J, leaving 6 bases unmatched. The CDR3 length is 14 residues.

Ten or more counts support this clone. With the read ending 3 residues before the CDR3 end, the germline J gene is used to fill in that end. The chain employs TRBV6-4 and TRBJ2-3, with D maybe TRBD1 (5 bases). Germline V gene lookup returns CDR1 MRHNA and CDR2 SNTAGT. The CDR3 consists of 14 residues. The V gene lost 0 bases and the J gene lost 2 bases, with 6 bases spanning the gap. The CDR3 bases that were read are TGTGCCAGCAGTGACTCGGACAACACAGATACG. The encoded protein is CASSDSDNTDT. The full CDR3 protein reads CASSDSDNTDTQYF.

The sample holds many counts of this clone. The read falls 3 residues short of the CDR3 end, and the missing part is taken from the germline J gene. The chain has TRBV20-1 and TRBJ1-6; 7 bases are shared with TRBD1. The ends lost 6 bases at V and 5 bases at J; junction bases unmatched: 7. The CDR3 runs to 14 residues. CDR1 DFQATT and CDR2 SNEGSKA come from the germline V gene (reference sequence). CDR3 amino acids: CSAPRQGNNSPLHF. Incomplete CDR3 DNA: TGCAGTGCCCCCCGACAGGGAAATAATTCACCC.

As regards this clone: The CDR3 end is not reached by the read, which stops 3 residues before it; the germline J gene fills it in. The rearrangement joins TRBV20-1 to TRBJ1-2, with 9 bases matching TRBD1. Trimming cost V 1 base and J 0 bases; bases outside gene matches: 9. Germline-derived CDR1 and CDR2 are DFQATT and SNEGSKA (reference sequence). The CDR3 has 17 residues. The CDR3 bases that were read are TGCAGTGCTAGAGCGGGACAGGGTCAGGGTACTAACTATGGC. Translating gives CSARAGQGQGTNYG. The complete CDR3 protein is CSARAGQGQGTNYGYTF.

As for this clone: The CDR3 goes on 3 residues after the read ends, and that part is filled in from the germline J gene. The J gene is TRBJ1-2, the V gene TRBV7-9; 8 nucleotides line up with TRBD1. The CDR3 length is 15 residues. The germline V gene encodes CDR1 SEHNR and CDR2 FQNEAQ (reference sequence). The covered CDR3 bases are TGTGCCAGCAGCTTATATTGGCAGGGGGCGGAGGGC. Amino acid sequence: CASSLYWQGAEG. The full CDR3 protein reads CASSLYWQGAEGYTF.

CDR3 DNA, as far as it was read: TGCGCCAGCAGCGCGACAGGGGACGGGGAGACC. This gives the protein CASSATGDGET. The complete CDR3 reads CASSATGDGETQYF. This chain uses TRBV5-1 with TRBJ2-5, with 8 bases lining up with TRBD1. The read stops 3 residues short of the end of the CDR3; the missing end is completed from the germline J gene. The CDR3 is 14 residues long. Trimming removed 4 bases from V and 5 bases from J; junction bases left unmatched: 7. From germline, CDR1 is SGHRS and CDR2 YFSETQ.

This clone has a count of ten or more. The read ends 3 residues shy of where the CDR3 ends; the end is completed using the germline J gene. V is TRBV6-1 and J is TRBJ2-7, with 9 bases matching TRBD1. CDR1 is MNHNS, CDR2 SASEGT, per germline. The CDR3 has 15 amino acids. Unmatched junction bases numbered 8, after V lost 3 bases and J lost 5 bases. The CDR3 bases that were read are TGTGCCAGCAGTGACATCCGGGACAGGGTGGACGAG. Translating it yields CASSDIRDRVDE. The full CDR3 sequence reads CASSDIRDRVDEQYF.

In its sample, this clone ranks as medium-sized. The CDR3 end lies 3 residues beyond the end of the read and is filled in from the germline J gene. The chain employs TRBV19 and TRBJ2-5; 7 positions match TRBD1. The CDR3 runs to 14 residues. The V segment lost 7 bases and the J segment 1 base; nucleotides outside the gene matches: 6. CDR1 LNHDA and CDR2 SQIVND come from the germline V gene (reference sequence). The CDR3 spells CASTTRQGQETQYF. The CDR3 DNA, read in part, is TGTGCCAGTACTACTCGACAGGGCCAAGAGACC.

This clone was recorded many times. The sequence runs out 3 residues before the end of the CDR3; the remainder is reconstructed from the germline J gene. The chain employs TRBV7-6 and TRBJ2-1; 13 positions agree with TRBD2. This CDR3 has 16 amino acids. CDR1 is SGHVS and CDR2 is FNYEAQ in the germline V gene. With 1 base clipped from V and 9 bases from J, the junction kept 6 bases outside the gene matches. The DNA read from the CDR3 is TGTGCCAGCAGCTTAGGGACTAGCGGGAGTCCGGGTGAG. Translating gives CASSLGTSGSPGE. The CDR3 reads in full as CASSLGTSGSPGEQFF.

This chain's CDR3 is CASSSGGRADTQYF. CDR3 bases read: TGTGCCAGTAGTTCGGGGGGGAGGGCAGATACG. V usage is TRBV19 and J usage is TRBJ2-3; 8 bases agree with TRBD2. The sequence runs out 3 residues before the end of the CDR3; the remainder is reconstructed from the germline J gene. This CDR3 is built from 14 residues. J was trimmed by 4 bases and V by 5 bases; bases with no gene match: 5. Germline V CDR1 and CDR2: LNHDA, SQIVND (reference sequence).

As concerns this clone: The sequenced fragment ends 3 residues before the CDR3 boundary, so the rest is inferred from the germline J gene. The genes are TRBV11-3 and TRBJ2-5; 11 bases line up with TRBD2. The V gene's germline CDR1 is SGHNT and CDR2 YENEEA. CDR3 length equals 15 residues. Unmatched junction bases numbered 4, after V lost 3 bases and J lost 4 bases. CDR3 DNA (partial): TGTGCCAGCAGCTTGGGACTAGCGGCCGGAGAGACC. This gives the protein CASSLGLAAGET. The whole CDR3 protein reads CASSLGLAAGETQYF. Full variable domain (outside the CDR3, taken from reference TRBV11-3 and TRBJ2-5): EAGVVQSPRYKIIEKKQPVAFWCNPISGHNTLYWYLQNLGQGPELLIRYENEEAVDDSQLPKDRFSAERLKGVDSTLKIQPAELGDSAVYLCASSLGLAAGETQYFGPGTRLLVL.

This clone has just a few counts. Given a much more abundant clone one base away, this may be a read error. The read finishes 3 residues shy of the CDR3 end, and the germline J gene is used to complete it. The chain links TRBV7-9 to TRBJ2-5; D may be TRBD1 (6 bases). Germline assignment: CDR1 SEHNR and CDR2 FQNEAQ (reference sequence). This CDR3 has 14 residues. This CDR3 is CASSLGDNTDTQYF. The sequenced CDR3 bases are TGTGCCAGCAGCTTAGGGGACAACACAGATACC.

This clone was detected ten times or more. The read terminates 3 residues before the CDR3 end, so the remaining end is supplied by the germline J gene. The chain recombines TRBV2 with TRBJ1-1; no reliable D call. This CDR3 region has 14 residues. Trimming shortened V by 1 base and J by 1 base, and 7 bases separated the two germline ends. Germline V gives CDR1 SNHLY, CDR2 FYNNEI. The sequenced CDR3 bases are TGTGCCAGCAGTGAAGTTGCGGGGAACACTGAA. Translated: CASSEVAGNTE. The entire CDR3 protein reads CASSEVAGNTEAFF.

This clone appeared many times. From the germline J gene comes the end of the CDR3, since the read stops 3 residues before it. The J gene is TRBJ2-2, the V gene TRBV6-1; 7 bases fit TRBD1. Germline values: CDR1 MNHNS, CDR2 SASEGT. V was pared by 2 bases and J by 6 bases, with 12 bases of the junction left unmatched. The CDR3 totals 17 residues. The CDR3 here is CASSERGPLAFAGELFF. The CDR3 DNA, read in part, is TGTGCCAGCAGTGAAAGGGGGCCCCTGGCCTTCGCCGGGGAG.

In this sample, this clone turned up many times. The CDR3 loop is CASSLYRYNEQFF. The sequenced part of the CDR3 DNA is TGTGCCAGCAGCTTGTATCGGTACAATGAG. The V and J genes are TRBV5-4 and TRBJ2-1; no clear D gene. The CDR3 extends 3 residues past the end of the read, so its final part is completed from the germline J gene. The CDR3 has 13 amino acids. Germline V gene lookup returns CDR1 SGHNT and CDR2 YYREEE (reference sequence). Deletions cut 1 base from V and 4 bases from J, with 6 bases between.

In this sample, this clone turned up many times. The CDR3 end lies 3 residues beyond the end of the read and is filled in from the germline J gene. The rearrangement uses TRBV4-1 and TRBJ2-7; weak D call: TRBD2 (5 bases). The ends were cut back, 0 bases at V and 3 bases at J, with 9 bases in the middle. Germline V CDR1 and CDR2: MGHRA, YSYEKL. CDR3 length: 14 amino acids. CDR3 DNA, as far as it was read: TGCGCCAGCAGCCAAGAGCAGGAGGTCTACGAG. Translating gives CASSQEQEVYE. The complete CDR3 sequence is CASSQEQEVYEQYF.

This clone was seen repeatedly, ten times or more. This CDR3 is CSARDRDRSYSPLHF. Incomplete CDR3 DNA: TGCAGTGCTAGAGATCGGGACAGGTCTTATTCACCC. This chain joins TRBV20-1 and TRBJ1-6, with TRBD1 matching over 8 bases. The CDR3 extends 3 residues past the end of the read, so its final part is completed from the germline J gene. CDR3 size: 15 residues. After removal of 0 bases from V and 8 bases from J, the junction contained 6 bases not matched to a gene. In germline, CDR1 is DFQATT, CDR2 SNEGSKA (reference sequence).

The table lists this clone with many counts. Read data end 3 residues before the CDR3 end; the end is taken from the germline J gene. The rearrangement uses TRBV15 and TRBJ2-3; 8 bases fit TRBD2. The CDR3 contains 13 residues. The germline V gene encodes CDR1 LNHNV and CDR2 YYDKDF (reference sequence). The V and J ends lost 4 bases and 4 bases, in that order; junction bases with no gene match: 1. The covered CDR3 bases are TGTGCCACCAGCAAGGGACTAGCAGATACG. This codes for CATSKGLADT. The CDR3 in its entirety is CATSKGLADTQYF.

This clone has ten or more counts. The observed sequence ends 3 residues before the CDR3 terminus, with the missing tail filled in from the germline J gene. V usage is TRBV20-1 and J usage is TRBJ2-5, with TRBD2 matching 14 bases. CDR3 length: 16 residues. Trimming removed 3 bases from V and 4 bases from J; junction bases left unmatched: 7. The germline V gene has CDR1 DFQATT and CDR2 SNEGSKA (reference sequence). The DNA read from the CDR3 is TGCAGTGCTAGTAGGGGACTAGCGGGAGTTGGAGAGACC. Amino acids: CSASRGLAGVGET. The whole CDR3 is CSASRGLAGVGETQYF.

As regards this clone: The CDR3 end lies 3 residues beyond the end of the read and is filled in from the germline J gene. This sequence joins TRBV5-1 and TRBJ2-1; D is ambiguous. V lost 2 bases and J 7 bases, leaving 7 bases between the germline ends. The CDR3 runs 12 residues. The germline V gene encodes CDR1 SGHRS and CDR2 YFSETQ. The DNA read from the CDR3 is TGCGCCAGCAGCTTCATAGGGAATGAG. Its protein is CASSFIGNE. The whole CDR3 protein is CASSFIGNEQFF.